The present TCR beta chain was sequenced within a study of T cells in localized non-small cell lung cancer. Germline-derived CDR1 and CDR2 are SGHNT and YYREEE (reference sequence). V lost 4 bases and J 5 bases, leaving 9 bases between the germline ends. The CDR3 is 12 residues long. Profiled with immunoSEQ multiplex PCR; TCRdb holds only in-frame clones, not every one. The table records tens of thousands of clones, 88% of them present only once. The TCR originated in a woman aged 35 to 70 with stage I squamous cell lung carcinoma. The chain is built from TRBV5-4 and TRBJ1-1; D unresolved. This specimen was peripheral blood, taken before any cancer treatment. CDR3 sequence reads: CASSRGLTEAFF. CDR3 sequence (DNA): TGTGCCAGCAGCCGAGGGTTAACTGAAGCTTTCTTT.